These 14 T cell receptor beta chains originate from one sample sequenced in a study of blood T cells in healthy people across ages. A second PCR of 7 to 11 cycles used a sample-barcoded 5' primer and a J-beta primer mix. Each CDR3 protein is one row after TCRdb ran MiXCR on the 5' RACE reads. The profile shows roughly 800,000 distinct CDR3 sequences, about 55% of them singletons. The sample was blood. These receptor sequences come from an elderly man in good health.

This clonotype was observed a handful of times. The chain combines TRBV3-1 with TRBJ1-5; the D gene is possibly TRBD1 (5 bases). Trimming stripped 4 bases from V and 8 bases from J, with 12 bases between. This CDR3 is built from 13 residues. The V gene's germline CDR1 is LGHDT and CDR2 YNNKEL (reference sequence). In DNA form, the CDR3 reads TGTGCCAGCAGCCCGGGGGAGCGAGAGCCCCAGCATTTT. Residues: CASSPGEREPQHF.

This clonotype was seen repeatedly, ten times or more. The chain carries TRBV20-1 and TRBJ2-5, with 15 positions matching TRBD2. V was clipped by 6 bases and J by 2 bases; unmatched bases: 4. CDR1 is DFQATT and CDR2 is SNEGSKA in the germline V gene (reference sequence). The CDR3 loop spans 15 amino acids. Written as DNA, the CDR3 is TGCAGTGCCACGGGACTAGCGGGAGGACAAGAGACCCAGTACTTC. As protein: CSATGLAGGQETQYF.

The rearrangement links TRBV29-1 to TRBJ1-2, with TRBD1 matching 10 bases. The CDR3 sequence is 13 residues long. J lost 4 bases, V lost 4 bases, and 3 bases had no gene match. Germline lookup yields CDR1 SQVTM and CDR2 ANQGSEA. CDR3 bases: TGCAGCGTTGGGACAGGGGGATTCTATGGCTACACCTTC. Translating gives CSVGTGGFYGYTF.

V usage is TRBV18 and J usage is TRBJ1-2; 7 positions agree with TRBD1. J lost 4 bases, V lost 6 bases, and 11 bases had no gene match. The germline CDR1 and CDR2 sequences are KGHSH and LQKENI. The length of the CDR3 is 15 residues. CDR3 DNA sequence: TGTGCCAGCTCCCCAGGACAGGCCGAAAGCTATGGCTACACCTTC. Protein: CASSPGQAESYGYTF.

The chain joins TRBV6-6 to TRBJ2-7; possible D gene TRBD1, 6 bases. The CDR3 runs 15 residues. Trimming cost V 2 bases and J 6 bases, with 17 bases left between them. The germline CDR1 and CDR2 sequences are MNHNY and SVGAGI (reference sequence). Written as DNA, the CDR3 is TGTGCCAGCAGTTACGCGGGCCCGTTGGGGGCCGAGCAGTACTTC. Encoded protein: CASSYAGPLGAEQYF.

This clonotype was found once. The chain joins TRBV4-3 to TRBJ1-2; D gene uncertain. The CDR3 runs 14 residues. The germline gives CDR1 LGHNA, CDR2 YSLEER. V was cut by 0 bases and J by 8 bases, with 13 bases left in between. Here the CDR3 reads CASSQETREGGYTF. CDR3 in DNA: TGCGCCAGCAGCCAAGAAACGAGGGAAGGAGGCTACACCTTC.

The rearrangement joins TRBV12-3 or TRBV12-4 to TRBJ2-7, with D perhaps TRBD1 or TRBD2 (5 bases each). This CDR3 contains 12 residues. V gave up 5 bases and J gave up 6 bases, with 11 bases separating them. CDR3 sequence: CASSQGPSEQYF. The CDR3 DNA is TGTGCCAGCAGTCAGGGACCGAGCGAGCAGTACTTC.

The chain couples TRBV20-1 to TRBJ1-1, with D perhaps TRBD1 (5 bases). V lost 3 bases and J 11 bases, leaving 19 bases between the germline ends. The CDR3 consists of 13 residues. CDR1 and CDR2 (germline): DFQATT, SNEGSKA (reference sequence). CDR3 in amino acids: CSARPGGSGAAFF. Written as DNA, the CDR3 is TGCAGTGCTAGGCCCGGGGGGTCCGGTGCGGCTTTCTTT.

On this clonotype: One junction end does not reproduce the germline sequence, and a read error may be involved. The chain links TRBV7-9 to TRBJ2-7; D is perhaps TRBD1 (6 bases). This CDR3 contains 15 residues. Germline CDR1 is SEHNR and CDR2 is FQNEAQ (reference sequence). Here the CDR3 reads CASTLLGQRPYEQYF. DNA of the CDR3: TGTGCCAGCACCTTACTCGGACAGAGACCCTACGAGCAGTACTTC.

This clonotype was seen a single time. V is TRBV12-3 or TRBV12-4 and J is TRBJ1-2; maybe TRBD1 (5 bases). There are 13 residues in the CDR3. V was shortened by 3 bases and J by 7 bases, with 12 bases between the two germline ends. In DNA, the CDR3 is TGTGCCAGCAGTTTGCAGGGAAGCGGTGGCTACACCTTC. It encodes CASSLQGSGGYTF.

J is TRBJ1-4 and V is TRBV28, with D perhaps matching TRBD1 (6 bases). The CDR3 is 18 residues long. Trimming took off 8 bases at V and 1 base at J, with 23 bases between the two ends. The V gene's germline CDR1 is MDHEN and CDR2 SYDVKM. CDR3 protein: CASLALQGRGRTNEKLFF. In nucleotides, the CDR3 is TGTGCCAGCCTCGCCCTCCAAGGCAGGGGAAGAACTAATGAAAAACTGTTTTTT.

The chain couples TRBV2 to TRBJ2-5; 12 nucleotides align to TRBD2. Germline CDR1 reads SNHLY; CDR2 reads FYNNEI. V shed 1 base, J shed 11 bases, and the junction held 8 bases outside the gene matches. The CDR3 has 15 amino acids. The CDR3 DNA follows: TGTGCCAGCAGTGAAGGTGGACTAGCGGGACGAGGGCAGTACTTC. Its translation: CASSEGGLAGRGQYF. Supplemented by reference TRBV2 and TRBJ2-5, the full variable domain reads EPEVTQTPSHQVTQMGQEVILRCVPISNHLYFYWYRQILGQKVEFLVSFYNNEISEKSEIFDDQFSVERPDGSNFTLKIRSTKLEDSAMYFCASSEGGLAGRGQYFGPGTRLLVL.

This clonotype came up many times. The rearrangement uses TRBV7-6 and TRBJ2-1; 7 bases map to TRBD2. V shed 0 bases, J shed 9 bases, and the junction held 5 bases outside the gene matches. The CDR3 sequence is 14 residues long. CDR1 and CDR2 from the germline V gene are SGHVS and FNYEAQ. The CDR3 coding sequence is TGTGCCAGCAGCTTAGCGGGAGGGTCGGGTGAGCAGTTCTTC. Translated, it gives CASSLAGGSGEQFF.

This clonotype was detected a few times. This chain links TRBV12-3 or TRBV12-4 with TRBJ2-7; D perhaps matches TRBD1 (6 bases). CDR3 length: 15 residues. V gave up 6 bases and J gave up 3 bases, with 18 bases separating them. The CDR3 bases are TGTGCCAGCAGCCACCCTGGACAGATCATCTACGAGCAGTACTTC. Its translation: CASSHPGQIIYEQYF.